The entry that follows covers one T cell receptor (beta chain) sequence. Its target is unknown. Noted time point: blood 2 weeks post-SBRT. Treatment here: 15 Gy SBRT to primary tumor, nephrectomy 4 weeks later. This renal cell carcinoma was of the clear cell type. These data come from a study of radiation and T cells in renal cell carcinoma. Overall study: Nephrectomy followed 15 Gy stereotactic body radiation by 4 weeks.

This CDR3 is built from 16 residues. Germline V gives CDR1 LNHDA, CDR2 SQIVND (reference sequence). Between the trimmed V and J ends, which lost 1 base and 0 bases, there was a span of 11 bases. Produced via immunoSEQ multiplex PCR; TCRdb's table is partial and in-frame only. The sample records around 75,000 clones, 82% being singletons. Overall study results and limits: Top tumor clonotypes rose in blood 2 weeks post-radiation, then contracted.

This specimen consisted of blood, obtained from a patient whose treatment included radiotherapy and nephrectomy. The source is a man aged 55-75 years with renal cell carcinoma. The V call is TRBV19, the J call TRBJ2-3; D is perhaps TRBD1 (5 bases). CDR3 protein: CASSIGQGPSTDTQYF. As DNA, the CDR3 is TGTGCCAGTAGTATAGGGCAGGGCCCCAGCACAGATACGCAGTATTTT.